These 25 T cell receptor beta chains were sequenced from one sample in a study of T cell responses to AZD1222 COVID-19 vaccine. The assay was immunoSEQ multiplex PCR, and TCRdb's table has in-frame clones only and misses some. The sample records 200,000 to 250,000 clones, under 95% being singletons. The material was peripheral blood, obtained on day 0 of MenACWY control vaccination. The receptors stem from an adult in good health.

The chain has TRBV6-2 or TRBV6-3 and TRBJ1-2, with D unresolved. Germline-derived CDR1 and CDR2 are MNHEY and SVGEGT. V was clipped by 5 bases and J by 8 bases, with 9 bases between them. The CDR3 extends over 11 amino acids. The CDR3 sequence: CASSNGRGYTF. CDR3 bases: TGTGCCAGCAGTAACGGACGCGGCTACACCTTC.

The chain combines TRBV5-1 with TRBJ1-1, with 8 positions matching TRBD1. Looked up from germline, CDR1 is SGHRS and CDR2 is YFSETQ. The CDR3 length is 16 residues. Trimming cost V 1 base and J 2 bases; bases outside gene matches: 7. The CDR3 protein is CASSLTGGRYNTEAFF. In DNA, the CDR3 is TGCGCCAGCAGCTTGACAGGGGGACGGTACAACACTGAAGCTTTCTTT.

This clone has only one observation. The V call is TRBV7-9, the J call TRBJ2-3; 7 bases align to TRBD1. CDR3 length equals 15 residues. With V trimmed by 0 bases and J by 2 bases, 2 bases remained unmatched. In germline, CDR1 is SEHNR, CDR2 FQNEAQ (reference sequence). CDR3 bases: TGTGCCAGCAGCTTAGCCGGACAGGTCACAGATACGCAGTATTTT. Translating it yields CASSLAGQVTDTQYF.

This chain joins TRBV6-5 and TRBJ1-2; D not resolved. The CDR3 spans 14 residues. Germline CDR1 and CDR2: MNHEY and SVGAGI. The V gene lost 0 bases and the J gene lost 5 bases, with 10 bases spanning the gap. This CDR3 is CASSYSSGKYGYTF. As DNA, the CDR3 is TGTGCCAGCAGTTACTCTTCCGGGAAGTATGGCTACACCTTC.

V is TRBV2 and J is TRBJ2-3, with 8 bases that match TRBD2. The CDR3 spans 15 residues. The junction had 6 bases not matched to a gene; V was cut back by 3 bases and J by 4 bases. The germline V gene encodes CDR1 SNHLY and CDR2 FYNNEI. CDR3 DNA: TGTGCCAGCAGTGATGGCGGGAGGCAGCCAGATACGCAGTATTTT. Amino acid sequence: CASSDGGRQPDTQYF. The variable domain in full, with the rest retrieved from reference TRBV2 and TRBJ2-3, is EPEVTQTPSHQVTQMGQEVILRCVPISNHLYFYWYRQILGQKVEFLVSFYNNEISEKSEIFDDQFSVERPDGSNFTLKIRSTKLEDSAMYFCASSDGGRQPDTQYFGPGTRLTVL.

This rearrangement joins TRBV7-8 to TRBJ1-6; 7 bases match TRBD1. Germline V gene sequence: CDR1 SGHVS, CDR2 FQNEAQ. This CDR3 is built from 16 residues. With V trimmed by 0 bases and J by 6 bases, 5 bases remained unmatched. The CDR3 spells CASSLATGQFNSPLHF. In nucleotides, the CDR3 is TGTGCCAGCAGCTTAGCGACGGGACAGTTTAATTCACCCCTCCACTTT.

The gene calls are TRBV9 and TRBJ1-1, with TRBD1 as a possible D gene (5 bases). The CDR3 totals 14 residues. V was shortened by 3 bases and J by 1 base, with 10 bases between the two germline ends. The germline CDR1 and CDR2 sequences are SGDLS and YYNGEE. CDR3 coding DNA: TGTGCCAGCAGCGACCGGGACGGGAACACTGAAGCTTTCTTT. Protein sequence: CASSDRDGNTEAFF.

CDR3 DNA sequence: TGTGCCAGCAGCTCTCAAGGGACGGGAGGCTCTGGAAACACCATATATTTT. It yields the protein CASSSQGTGGSGNTIYF. The rearrangement links TRBV7-6 to TRBJ1-3, with D tentatively TRBD1 (5 bases). V was trimmed by 4 bases and J by 0 bases, leaving 16 bases between them. The germline gives CDR1 SGHVS, CDR2 FNYEAQ. This CDR3 comprises 17 residues.

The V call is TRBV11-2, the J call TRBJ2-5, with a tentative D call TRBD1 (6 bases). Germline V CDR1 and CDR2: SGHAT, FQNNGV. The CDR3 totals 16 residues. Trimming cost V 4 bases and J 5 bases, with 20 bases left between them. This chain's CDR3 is CASSSRRGGRMETQYF. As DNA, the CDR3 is TGTGCCAGCAGCTCGCGTCGTGGGGGCAGGATGGAGACCCAGTACTTC.

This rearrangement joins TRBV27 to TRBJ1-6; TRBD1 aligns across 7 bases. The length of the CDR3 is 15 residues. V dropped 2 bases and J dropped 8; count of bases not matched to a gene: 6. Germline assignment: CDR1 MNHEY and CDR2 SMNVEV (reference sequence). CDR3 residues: CASSLRPQGDSPLHF. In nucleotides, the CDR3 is TGTGCCAGCAGTTTAAGGCCGCAGGGGGATTCACCCCTCCACTTT.

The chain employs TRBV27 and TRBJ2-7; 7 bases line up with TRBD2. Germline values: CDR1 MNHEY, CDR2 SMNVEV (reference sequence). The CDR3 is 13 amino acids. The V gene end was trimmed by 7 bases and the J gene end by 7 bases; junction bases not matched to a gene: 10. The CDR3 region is CASKTAGQSEQYF. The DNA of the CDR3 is TGTGCCAGCAAAACAGCGGGGCAGAGTGAGCAGTACTTC.

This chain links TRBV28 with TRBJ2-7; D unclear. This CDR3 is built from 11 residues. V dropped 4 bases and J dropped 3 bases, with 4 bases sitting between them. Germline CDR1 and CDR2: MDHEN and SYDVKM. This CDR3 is CASSSHYEQYF. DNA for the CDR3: TGTGCCAGCAGTTCCCACTACGAGCAGTACTTC.

CDR3 in DNA: TGTGCCAGCAGTCTCCCCGCTTTGACAGCCACCAATGAGCAGTTCTTC. Its protein product is CASSLPALTATNEQFF. This chain connects TRBV5-6 to TRBJ2-1, with D perhaps TRBD1 (5 bases). The CDR3 spans 16 residues. V shed 5 bases and J shed 6 bases, with 21 bases lying between them. The germline gives CDR1 SGHDT, CDR2 YYEEEE.

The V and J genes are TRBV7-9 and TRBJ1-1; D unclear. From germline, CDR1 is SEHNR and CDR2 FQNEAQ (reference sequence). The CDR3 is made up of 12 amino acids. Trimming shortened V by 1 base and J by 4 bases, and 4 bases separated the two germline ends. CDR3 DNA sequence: TGTGCCAGCAGCTTAGTTTTCACTGAAGCTTTCTTT. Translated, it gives CASSLVFTEAFF.

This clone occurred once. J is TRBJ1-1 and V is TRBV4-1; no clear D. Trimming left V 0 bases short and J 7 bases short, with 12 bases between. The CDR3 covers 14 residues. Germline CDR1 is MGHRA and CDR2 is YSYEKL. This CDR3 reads CASSQEEAYSEAFF. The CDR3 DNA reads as TGCGCCAGCAGCCAAGAGGAGGCGTACAGTGAAGCTTTCTTT.

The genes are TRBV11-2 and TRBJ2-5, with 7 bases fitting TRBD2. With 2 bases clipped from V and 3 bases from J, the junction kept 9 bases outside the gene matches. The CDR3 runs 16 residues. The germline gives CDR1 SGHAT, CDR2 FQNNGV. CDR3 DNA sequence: TGTGCCAGCAGCTTACCGGGGGGAACCTGGGAAGAGACCCAGTACTTC. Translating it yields CASSLPGGTWEETQYF.

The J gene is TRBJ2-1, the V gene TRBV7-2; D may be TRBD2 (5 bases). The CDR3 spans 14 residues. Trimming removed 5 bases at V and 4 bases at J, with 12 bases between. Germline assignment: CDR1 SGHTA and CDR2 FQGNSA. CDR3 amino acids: CASSPDWIYNEQFF. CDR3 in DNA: TGTGCCAGCAGCCCGGACTGGATTTACAATGAGCAGTTCTTC. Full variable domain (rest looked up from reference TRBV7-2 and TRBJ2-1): GAGVSQSPSNKVTEKGKDVELRCDPISGHTALYWYRQSLGQGLEFLIYFQGNSAPDKSGLPSDRFSAERTGGSVSTLTIQRTQQEDSAVYLCASSPDWIYNEQFFGPGTRLTVL.

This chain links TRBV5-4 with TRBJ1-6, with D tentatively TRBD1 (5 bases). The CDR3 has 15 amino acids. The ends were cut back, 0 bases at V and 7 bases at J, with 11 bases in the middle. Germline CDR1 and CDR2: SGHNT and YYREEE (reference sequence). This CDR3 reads CASSLDRRDNSPLHF. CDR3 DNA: TGTGCCAGCAGCTTGGACAGAAGGGACAATTCACCCCTCCACTTT. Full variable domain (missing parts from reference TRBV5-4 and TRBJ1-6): ETGVTQSPTHLIKTRGQQVTLRCSSQSGHNTVSWYQQALGQGPQFIFQYYREEENGRGNFPPRFSGLQFPNYSSELNVNALELDDSALYLCASSLDRRDNSPLHFGNGTRLTVT.

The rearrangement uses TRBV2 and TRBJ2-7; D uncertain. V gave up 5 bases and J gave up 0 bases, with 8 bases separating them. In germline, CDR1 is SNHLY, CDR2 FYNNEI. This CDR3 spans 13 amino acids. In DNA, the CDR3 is TGTGCCAGCAGTAGGGCCTACTCCTACGAGCAGTACTTC. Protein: CASSRAYSYEQYF.

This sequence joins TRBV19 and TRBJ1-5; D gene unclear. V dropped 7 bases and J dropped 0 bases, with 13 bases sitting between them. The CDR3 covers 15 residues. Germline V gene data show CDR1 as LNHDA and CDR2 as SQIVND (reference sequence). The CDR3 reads CASNSRHNSNQPQHF. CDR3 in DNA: TGTGCCAGTAACTCGCGACATAATAGCAATCAGCCCCAGCATTTT.

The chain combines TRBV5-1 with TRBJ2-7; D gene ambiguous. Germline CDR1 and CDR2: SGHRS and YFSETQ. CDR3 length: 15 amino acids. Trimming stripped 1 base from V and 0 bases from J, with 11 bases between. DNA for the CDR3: TGCGCCAGCAGCTTGCAGCCCCTGAGCTCCTACGAGCAGTACTTC. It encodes CASSLQPLSSYEQYF.

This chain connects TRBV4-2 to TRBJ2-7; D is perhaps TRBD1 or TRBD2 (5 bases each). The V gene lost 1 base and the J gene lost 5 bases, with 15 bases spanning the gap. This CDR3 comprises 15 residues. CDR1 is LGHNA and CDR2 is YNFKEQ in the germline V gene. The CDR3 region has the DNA TGTGCCAGCAGCCAAGGGCATTCGGGGCCCAACGAGCAGTACTTC. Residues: CASSQGHSGPNEQYF.

The CDR3 spells CASSFRTGGHEQYF. CDR3 sequence (DNA): TGTGCCAGCAGTTTTCGGACAGGGGGCCACGAGCAGTACTTC. The chain links TRBV6-2 or TRBV6-3 to TRBJ2-7; 11 bases map to TRBD1. CDR3 size: 14 residues. V trimming: 4 bases; J trimming: 5 bases; junction bases outside the gene matches: 4. CDR1 is MNHEY, CDR2 SVGEGT, per germline.

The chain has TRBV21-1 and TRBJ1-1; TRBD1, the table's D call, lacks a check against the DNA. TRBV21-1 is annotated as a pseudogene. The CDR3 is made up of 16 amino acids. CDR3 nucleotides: TGTGCCAGCAGCAAAGGTGAGACAGGTGGGGACACTGAAGCTTTCTTT. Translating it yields CASSKGETGGDTEAFF.

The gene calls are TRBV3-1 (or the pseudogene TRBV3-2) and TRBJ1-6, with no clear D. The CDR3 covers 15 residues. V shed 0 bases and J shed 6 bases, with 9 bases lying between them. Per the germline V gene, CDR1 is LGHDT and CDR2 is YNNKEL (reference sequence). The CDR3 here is CASSQDLGSNSPLHF. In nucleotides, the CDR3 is TGTGCCAGCAGCCAAGATTTGGGGAGTAATTCACCCCTCCACTTT.